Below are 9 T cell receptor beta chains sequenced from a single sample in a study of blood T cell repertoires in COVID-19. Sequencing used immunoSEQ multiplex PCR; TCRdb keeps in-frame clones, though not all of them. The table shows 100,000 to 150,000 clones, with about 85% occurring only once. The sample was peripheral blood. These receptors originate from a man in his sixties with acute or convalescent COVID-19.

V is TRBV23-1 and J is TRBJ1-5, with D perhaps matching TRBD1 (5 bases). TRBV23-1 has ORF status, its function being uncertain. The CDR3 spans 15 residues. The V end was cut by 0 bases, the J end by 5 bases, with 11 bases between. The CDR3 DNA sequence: TGCGCCAGCAGTCAATCAGACAGTACCTATCAGCCCCAGCATTTT. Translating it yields CASSQSDSTYQPQHF.

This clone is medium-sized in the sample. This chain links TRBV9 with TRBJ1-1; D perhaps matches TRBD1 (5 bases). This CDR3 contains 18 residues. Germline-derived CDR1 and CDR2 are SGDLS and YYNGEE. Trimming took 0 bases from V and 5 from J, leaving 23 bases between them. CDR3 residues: CASSVVAGRIGEWTEAFF. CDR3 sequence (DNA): TGTGCCAGCAGCGTAGTTGCAGGGCGAATCGGAGAATGGACTGAAGCTTTCTTT.

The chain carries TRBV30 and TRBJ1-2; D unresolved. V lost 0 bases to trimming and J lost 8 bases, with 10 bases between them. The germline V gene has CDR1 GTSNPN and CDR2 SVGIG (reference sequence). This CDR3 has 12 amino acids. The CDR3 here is CAWSVSGKGYTF. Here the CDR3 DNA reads TGTGCCTGGAGTGTATCGGGTAAAGGCTACACCTTC. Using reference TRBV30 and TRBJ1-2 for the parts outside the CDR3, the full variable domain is SQTIHQWPATLVQPVGSPLSLECTVEGTSNPNLYWYRQAAGRGLQLLFYSVGIGQISSEVPQNLSASRPQDRQFILSSKKLLLSDSGFYLCAWSVSGKGYTFGSGTRLTVV.

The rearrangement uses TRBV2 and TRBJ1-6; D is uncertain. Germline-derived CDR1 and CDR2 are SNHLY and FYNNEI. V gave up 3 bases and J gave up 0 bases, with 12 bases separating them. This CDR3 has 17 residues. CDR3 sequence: CASSDRHQSSYNSPLHF. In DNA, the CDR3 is TGTGCCAGCAGTGACAGGCATCAAAGCTCCTATAATTCACCCCTCCACTTT.

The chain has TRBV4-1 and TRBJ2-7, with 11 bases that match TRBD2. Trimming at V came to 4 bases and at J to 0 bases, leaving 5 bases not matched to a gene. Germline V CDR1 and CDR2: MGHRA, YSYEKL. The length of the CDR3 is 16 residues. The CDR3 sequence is CASSRGTSGPSYEQYF. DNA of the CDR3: TGCGCCAGCAGCCGCGGGACTAGCGGACCCTCCTACGAGCAGTACTTC.

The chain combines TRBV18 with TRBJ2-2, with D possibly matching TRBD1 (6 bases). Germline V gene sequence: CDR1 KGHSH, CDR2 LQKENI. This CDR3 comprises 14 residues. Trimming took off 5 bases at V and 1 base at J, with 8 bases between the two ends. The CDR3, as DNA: TGTGCCAGCTCAACGGGACAGAACACCGGGGAGCTGTTTTTT. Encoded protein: CASSTGQNTGELFF.

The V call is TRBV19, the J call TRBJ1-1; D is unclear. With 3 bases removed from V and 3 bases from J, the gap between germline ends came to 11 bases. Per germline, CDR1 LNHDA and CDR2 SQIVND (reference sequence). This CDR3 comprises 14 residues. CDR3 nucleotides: TGTGCCAGTAGTATGACTCTCTTTTACACTGAAGCTTTCTTT. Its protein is CASSMTLFYTEAFF. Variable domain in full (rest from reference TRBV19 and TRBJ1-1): DGGITQSPKYLFRKEGQNVTLSCEQNLNHDAMYWYRQDPGQGLRLIYYSQIVNDFQKGDIAEGYSVSREKKESFPLTVTSAQKNPTAFYLCASSMTLFYTEAFFGQGTRLTVV.

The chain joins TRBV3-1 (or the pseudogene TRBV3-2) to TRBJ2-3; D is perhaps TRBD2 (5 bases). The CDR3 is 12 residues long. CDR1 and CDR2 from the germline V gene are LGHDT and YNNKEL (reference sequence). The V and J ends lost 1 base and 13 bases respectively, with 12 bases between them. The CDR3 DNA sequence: TGTGCCAGCAGCCAAGGGCGGAGGTGGGAGTATTTT. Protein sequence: CASSQGRRWEYF.

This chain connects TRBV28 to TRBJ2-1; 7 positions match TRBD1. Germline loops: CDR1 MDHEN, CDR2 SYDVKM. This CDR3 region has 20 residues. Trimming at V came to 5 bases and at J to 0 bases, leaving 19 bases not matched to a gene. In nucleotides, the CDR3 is TGTGCCAGCAGTGGTCGACAGGGTAGGAGCAGGCCTTTCTCCTACAATGAGCAGTTCTTC. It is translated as CASSGRQGRSRPFSYNEQFF. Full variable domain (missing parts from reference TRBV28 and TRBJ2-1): DVKVTQSSRYLVKRTGEKVFLECVQDMDHENMFWYRQDPGLGLRLIYFSYDVKMKEKGDIPEGYSVSREKKERFSLILESASTNQTSMYLCASSGRQGRSRPFSYNEQFFGPGTRLTVL.